This T cell receptor (beta chain) is drawn from a study of T-cell reconstitution after alpha-beta-depleted transplantation in children. Trimming at V came to 6 bases and at J to 6 bases, leaving 14 bases not matched to a gene. CDR3 length equals 15 residues. Unique molecular identifiers featured in how the TCRbeta library was prepared. From the PCR reads, TCRdb called clonotypes with MiXCR, one entry per CDR3 protein. The profile covers more than 200,000 distinct CDR3 sequences, with under 30% appearing a single time and 2.6% taken by the ten largest. This clonotype was seen at least ten times. The sequence was collected from a girl aged 2-9 years with Fanconi anemia, due to receive a stem cell transplant. This sequence joins TRBV12-3 or TRBV12-4 and TRBJ2-7; 7 bases map to TRBD2. The specimen comprised PBMCs, sampled before TCRalphabeta/CD19-depleted stem cell transplant. The CDR3: CASSPSLGLVTEQYF. The CDR3 DNA is TGTGCCAGCAGCCCCTCTCTTGGACTAGTAACCGAGCAGTACTTC.